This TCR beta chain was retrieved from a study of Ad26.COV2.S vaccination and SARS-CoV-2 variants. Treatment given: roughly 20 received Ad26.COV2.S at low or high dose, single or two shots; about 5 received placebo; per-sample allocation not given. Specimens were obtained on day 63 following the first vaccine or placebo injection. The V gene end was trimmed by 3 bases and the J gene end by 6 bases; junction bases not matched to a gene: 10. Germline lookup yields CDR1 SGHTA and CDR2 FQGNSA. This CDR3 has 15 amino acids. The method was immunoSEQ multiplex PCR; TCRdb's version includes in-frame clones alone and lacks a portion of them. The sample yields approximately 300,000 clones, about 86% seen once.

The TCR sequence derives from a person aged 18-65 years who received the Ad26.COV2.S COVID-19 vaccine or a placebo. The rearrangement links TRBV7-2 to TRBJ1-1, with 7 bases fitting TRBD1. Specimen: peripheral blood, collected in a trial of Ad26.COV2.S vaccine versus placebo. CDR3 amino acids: CASSLRQGGVPEAFF. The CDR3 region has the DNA TGTGCCAGCAGCTTGCGACAGGGAGGTGTCCCTGAAGCTTTCTTT.